This T cell receptor beta chain was recorded in a study of blood T cell repertoires in COVID-19. Study overall: From the United States, Italy and Spain came samples of acute and convalescent COVID-19. In each case, the material was cDNA or gDNA derived from T cells, B-cell-depleted T cells, or PBMCs.

Trimming left V 2 bases short and J 3 bases short, with 10 bases between. Germline assignment: CDR1 MDHEN and CDR2 SYDVKM. The CDR3 runs to 15 residues. In the original workflow: Scientists estimated how many nucleated cells there were by amplifying reference gene primers. TCRdb keeps only in-frame clones here, not all; method: immunoSEQ multiplex PCR. V and J calls and clone size are those listed in that table; D and trimming were worked out from the DNA. This sample carries more than 80,000 clones, approximately 82% of them seen once, and the ten largest clones take 5.5% to 7.5%. V and J are TRBV28 and TRBJ2-2, with D perhaps matching TRBD1 (6 bases). Specimen: peripheral blood. The TCR originated in a man aged 45-60 years with active or convalescent COVID-19. In DNA form, the CDR3 reads TGTGCCAGCAGTTTAGGGGGACAAGACACCGGGGAGCTGTTTTTT. It encodes CASSLGGQDTGELFF.